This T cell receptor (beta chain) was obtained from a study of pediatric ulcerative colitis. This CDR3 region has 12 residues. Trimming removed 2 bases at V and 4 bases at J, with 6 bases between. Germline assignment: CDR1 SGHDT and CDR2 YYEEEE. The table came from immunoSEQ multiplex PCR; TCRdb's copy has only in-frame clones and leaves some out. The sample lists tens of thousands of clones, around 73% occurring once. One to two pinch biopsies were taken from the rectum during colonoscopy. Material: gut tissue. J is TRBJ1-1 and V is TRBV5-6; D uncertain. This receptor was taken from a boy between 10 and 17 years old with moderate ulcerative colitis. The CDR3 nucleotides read TGTGCCAGCAGCTTCGATTTCACTGAAGCTTTCTTT. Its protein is CASSFDFTEAFF.